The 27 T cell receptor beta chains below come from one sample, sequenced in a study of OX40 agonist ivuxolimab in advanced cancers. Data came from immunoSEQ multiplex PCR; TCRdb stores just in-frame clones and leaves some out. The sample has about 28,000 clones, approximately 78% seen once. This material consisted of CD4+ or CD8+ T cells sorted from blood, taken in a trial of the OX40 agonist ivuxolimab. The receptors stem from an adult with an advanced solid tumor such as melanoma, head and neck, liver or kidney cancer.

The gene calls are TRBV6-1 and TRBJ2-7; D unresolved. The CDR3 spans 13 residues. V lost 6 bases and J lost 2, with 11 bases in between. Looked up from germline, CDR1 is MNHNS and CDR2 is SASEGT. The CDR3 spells CASRPPDPYEQYF. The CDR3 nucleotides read TGTGCCAGCAGGCCTCCCGACCCCTACGAGCAGTACTTC.

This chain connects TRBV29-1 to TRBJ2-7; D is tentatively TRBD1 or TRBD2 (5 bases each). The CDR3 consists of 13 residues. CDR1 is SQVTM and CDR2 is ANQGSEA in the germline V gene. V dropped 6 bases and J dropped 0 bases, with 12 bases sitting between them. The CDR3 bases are TGCAGCGTGATTGGGGGTCCCTCCTACGAGCAGTACTTC. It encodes CSVIGGPSYEQYF.

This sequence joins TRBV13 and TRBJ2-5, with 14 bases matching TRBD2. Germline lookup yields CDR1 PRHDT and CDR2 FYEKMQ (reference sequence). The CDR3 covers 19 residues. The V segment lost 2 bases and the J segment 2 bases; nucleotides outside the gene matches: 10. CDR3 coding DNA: TGTGCCAGCAGCTTATCCCAGTCGACTAGCGGGAGGGATCAAGAGACCCAGTACTTC. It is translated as CASSLSQSTSGRDQETQYF.

The CDR3 nucleotides read TGTGCCAGCAGCCCGTCCAGGGCCGGAGGAGATACGCAGTATTTT. Its translation: CASSPSRAGGDTQYF. This chain connects TRBV11-1 to TRBJ2-3; D may correspond to TRBD1 or TRBD2 (5 bases each). With 5 bases removed from V and 5 bases from J, the gap between germline ends came to 17 bases. The CDR3 is 15 residues long. Per the germline V gene, CDR1 is SGHAT and CDR2 is FQDESV (reference sequence).

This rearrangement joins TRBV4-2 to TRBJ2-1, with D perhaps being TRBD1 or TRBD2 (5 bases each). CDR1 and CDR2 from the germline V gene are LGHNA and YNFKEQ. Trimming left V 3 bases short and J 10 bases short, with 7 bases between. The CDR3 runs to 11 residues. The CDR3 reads CASSQGVEQFF. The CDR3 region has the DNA TGTGCCAGCAGCCAGGGGGTAGAGCAGTTCTTC.

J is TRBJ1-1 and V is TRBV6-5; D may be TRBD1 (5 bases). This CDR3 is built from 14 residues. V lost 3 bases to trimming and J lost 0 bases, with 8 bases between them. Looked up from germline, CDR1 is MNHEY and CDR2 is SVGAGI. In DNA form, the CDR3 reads TGTGCCAGCAGTTATCGGGGGATGAACACTGAAGCTTTCTTT. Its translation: CASSYRGMNTEAFF.

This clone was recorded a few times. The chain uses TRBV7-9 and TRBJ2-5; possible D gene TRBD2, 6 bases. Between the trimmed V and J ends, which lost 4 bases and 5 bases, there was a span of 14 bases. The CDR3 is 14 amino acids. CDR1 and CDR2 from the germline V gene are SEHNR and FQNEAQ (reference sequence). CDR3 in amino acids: CASSSLGGYETQYF. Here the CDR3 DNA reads TGTGCCAGCAGCTCCCTCGGGGGTTACGAGACCCAGTACTTC.

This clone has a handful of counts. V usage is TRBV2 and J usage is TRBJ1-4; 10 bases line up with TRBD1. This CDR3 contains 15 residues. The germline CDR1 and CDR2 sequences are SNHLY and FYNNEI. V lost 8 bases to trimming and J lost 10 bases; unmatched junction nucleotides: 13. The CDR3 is CASPLQGQGVGKLFF. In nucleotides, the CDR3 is TGTGCCAGCCCGCTTCAAGGACAGGGGGTTGGAAAACTGTTTTTT.

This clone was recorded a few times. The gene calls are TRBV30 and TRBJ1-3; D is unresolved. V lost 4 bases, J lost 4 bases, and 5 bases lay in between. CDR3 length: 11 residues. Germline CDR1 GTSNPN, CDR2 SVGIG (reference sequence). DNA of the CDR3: TGTGCCTGGATCCTCGGAAACACCATATATTTT. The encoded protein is CAWILGNTIYF.

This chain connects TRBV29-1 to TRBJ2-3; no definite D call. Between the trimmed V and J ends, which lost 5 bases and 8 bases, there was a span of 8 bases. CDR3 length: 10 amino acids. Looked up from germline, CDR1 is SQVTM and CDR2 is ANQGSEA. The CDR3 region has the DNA TGCAGCGTTCTACAGTTTACGCAGTATTTT. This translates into CSVLQFTQYF.

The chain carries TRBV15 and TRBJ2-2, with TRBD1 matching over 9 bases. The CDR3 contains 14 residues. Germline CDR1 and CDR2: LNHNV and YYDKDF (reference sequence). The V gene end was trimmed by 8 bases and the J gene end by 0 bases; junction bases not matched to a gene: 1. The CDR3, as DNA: TGTGCCACCCGACAGGGGGCGAACACCGGGGAGCTGTTTTTT. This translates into CATRQGANTGELFF.

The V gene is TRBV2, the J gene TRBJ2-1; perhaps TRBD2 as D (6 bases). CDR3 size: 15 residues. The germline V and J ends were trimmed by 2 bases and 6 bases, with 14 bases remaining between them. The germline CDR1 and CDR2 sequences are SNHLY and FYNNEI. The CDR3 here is CASSELDRGGNEQFF. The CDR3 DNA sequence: TGTGCCAGCAGTGAACTTGATAGGGGAGGCAATGAGCAGTTCTTC.

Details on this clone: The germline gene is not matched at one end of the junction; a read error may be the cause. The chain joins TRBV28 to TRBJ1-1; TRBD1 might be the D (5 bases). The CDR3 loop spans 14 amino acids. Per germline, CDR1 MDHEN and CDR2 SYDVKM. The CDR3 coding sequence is TGTGCCAGCACCCCGACAGTGATGAACACTGAAGCTTTTTTT. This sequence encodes CASTPTVMNTEAFF.

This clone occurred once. The CDR3, as DNA: TGTGCCAGCAGCTTAGCTGGGGGGAATTCACCCCTCCACTTT. Translated: CASSLAGGNSPLHF. J is TRBJ1-6 and V is TRBV11-2; D may be TRBD1 (5 bases). CDR1 and CDR2 from the germline V gene are SGHAT and FQNNGV. The CDR3 is made up of 14 amino acids. Trimming removed 1 base at V and 7 bases at J, with 8 bases between.

CDR3 nucleotide sequence: TGTGCCAGCAGACACGCCAGGGGCAGCGGCGAGCAGTACTTC. Translating gives CASRHARGSGEQYF. The gene calls are TRBV28 and TRBJ2-7, with D possibly matching TRBD1 (6 bases). In germline, CDR1 is MDHEN, CDR2 SYDVKM. V lost 6 bases and J lost 6, with 18 bases in between. The CDR3 runs to 14 residues.

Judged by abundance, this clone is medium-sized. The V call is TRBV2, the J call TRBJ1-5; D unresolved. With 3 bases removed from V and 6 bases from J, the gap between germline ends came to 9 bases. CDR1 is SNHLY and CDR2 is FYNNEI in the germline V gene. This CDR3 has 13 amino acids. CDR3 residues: CASSDAGFQPQHF. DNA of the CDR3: TGTGCCAGCAGTGACGCGGGATTTCAGCCCCAGCATTTT.

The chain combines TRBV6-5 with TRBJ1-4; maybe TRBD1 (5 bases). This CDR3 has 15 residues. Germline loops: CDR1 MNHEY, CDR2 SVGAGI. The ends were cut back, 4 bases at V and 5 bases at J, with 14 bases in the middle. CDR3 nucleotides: TGTGCCAGCAGTTCACTCGGCCAGGGCAATGAAAAACTGTTTTTT. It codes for CASSSLGQGNEKLFF.

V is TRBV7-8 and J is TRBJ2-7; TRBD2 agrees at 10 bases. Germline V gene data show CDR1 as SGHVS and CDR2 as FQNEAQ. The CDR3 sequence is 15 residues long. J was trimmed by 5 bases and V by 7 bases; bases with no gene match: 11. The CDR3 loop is CASTILGTSVNEQYF. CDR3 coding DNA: TGTGCCAGCACAATCCTCGGGACTAGCGTTAACGAGCAGTACTTC.

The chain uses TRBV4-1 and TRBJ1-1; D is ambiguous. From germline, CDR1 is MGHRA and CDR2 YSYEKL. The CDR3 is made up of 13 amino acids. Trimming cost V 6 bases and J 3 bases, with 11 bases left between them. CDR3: CASSASLDTEAFF. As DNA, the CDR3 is TGCGCCAGCAGTGCCAGCTTAGACACTGAAGCTTTCTTT.

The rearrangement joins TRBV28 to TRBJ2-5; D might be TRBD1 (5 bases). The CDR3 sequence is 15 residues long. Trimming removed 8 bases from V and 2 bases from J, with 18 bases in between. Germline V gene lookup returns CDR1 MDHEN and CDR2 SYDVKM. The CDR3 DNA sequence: TGTGCCAGCGGCAGGGCAGATGAGGTACAAGAGACCCAGTACTTC. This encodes CASGRADEVQETQYF.

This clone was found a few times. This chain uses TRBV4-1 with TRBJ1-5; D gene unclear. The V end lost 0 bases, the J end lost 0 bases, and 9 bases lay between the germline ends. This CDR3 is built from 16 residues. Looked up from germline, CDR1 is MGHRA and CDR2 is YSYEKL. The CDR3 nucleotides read TGCGCCAGCAGCCAAGATCGGGGAGTTAGCAATCAGCCCCAGCATTTT. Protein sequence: CASSQDRGVSNQPQHF.

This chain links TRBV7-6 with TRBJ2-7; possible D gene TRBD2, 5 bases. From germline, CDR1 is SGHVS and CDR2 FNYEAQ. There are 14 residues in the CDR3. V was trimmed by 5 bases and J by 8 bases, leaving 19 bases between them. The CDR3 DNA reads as TGTGCCAGCAGCGCCCCGGGTGCTACTAGTCAGCAGTACTTC. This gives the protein CASSAPGATSQQYF.

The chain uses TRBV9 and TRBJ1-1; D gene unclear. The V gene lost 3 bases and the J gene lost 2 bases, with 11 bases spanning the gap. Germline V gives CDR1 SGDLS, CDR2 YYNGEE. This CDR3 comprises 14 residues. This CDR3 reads CASSAKRENTEAFF. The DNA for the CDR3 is TGTGCCAGCAGCGCCAAGAGGGAAAACACTGAAGCTTTCTTT.

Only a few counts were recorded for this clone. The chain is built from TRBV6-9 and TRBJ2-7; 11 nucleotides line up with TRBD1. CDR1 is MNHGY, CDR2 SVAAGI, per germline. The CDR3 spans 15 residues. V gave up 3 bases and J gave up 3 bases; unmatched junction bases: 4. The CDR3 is CASSYSGTGGYEQYF. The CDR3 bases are TGTGCCAGCAGTTACTCCGGGACAGGGGGCTACGAGCAGTACTTC.

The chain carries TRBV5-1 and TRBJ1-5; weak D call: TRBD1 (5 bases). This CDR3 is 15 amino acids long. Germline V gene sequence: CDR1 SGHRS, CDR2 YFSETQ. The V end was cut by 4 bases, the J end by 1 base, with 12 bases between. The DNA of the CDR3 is TGCGCCAGCAGCCTCAACGGGGGAAGCAATCAGCCCCAGCATTTT. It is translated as CASSLNGGSNQPQHF.

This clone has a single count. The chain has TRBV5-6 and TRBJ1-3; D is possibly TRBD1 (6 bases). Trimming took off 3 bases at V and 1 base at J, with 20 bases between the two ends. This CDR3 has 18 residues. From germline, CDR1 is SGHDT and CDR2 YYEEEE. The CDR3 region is CASSWTGGTTYSGNTIYF. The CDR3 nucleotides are TGTGCCAGCAGCTGGACGGGCGGGACAACTTATTCTGGAAACACCATATATTTT.

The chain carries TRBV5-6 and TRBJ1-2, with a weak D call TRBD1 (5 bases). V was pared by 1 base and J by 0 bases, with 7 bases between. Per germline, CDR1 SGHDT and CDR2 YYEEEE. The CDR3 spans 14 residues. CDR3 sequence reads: CASSLTGANYGYTF. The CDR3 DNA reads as TGTGCCAGCAGCTTGACAGGAGCTAACTATGGCTACACCTTC.